This is a list of T cell receptor beta chains from one sample in a study of cytomegalovirus exposure and HLA in healthy donors. Assay: immunoSEQ multiplex PCR; the TCRdb copy retains only in-frame clones and omits some. In the table there are under 150,000 clones, 65% to 90% of which are singletons. The sample was PBMCs. The receptors stem from a girl aged 2-9 years in good health and CMV-seronegative. The CDR3 runs from the conserved cysteine through the conserved F or W. Each record gives: V gene, clone size, J gene, D gene, CDR3 protein, CDR3 DNA. D genes are given only for firm matches. Size is omitted from some rows. Given values are once, few, many or a class for expanded clones.

V: TRBV4-3
size: -
J: TRBJ1-3
D: TRBD1
CDR3: CASSQDQGAFDGNTIYF
DNA: TGCGCCAGCAGCCAAGATCAGGGGGCTTTTGATGGAAACACCATATATTTT

V: TRBV29-1
size: -
J: TRBJ2-7
D: -
CDR3: CSVAWRQYF
DNA: TGCAGCGTTGCATGGAGGCAGTACTTC

V: TRBV12-5
size: few
J: TRBJ1-1
D: -
CDR3: CASGLVLGLLWDTEAFF
DNA: TGTGCTAGTGGTTTGGTACTGGGACTCCTGTGGGACACTGAAGCTTTCTTT

V: TRBV4-2
size: -
J: TRBJ2-1
D: TRBD2
CDR3: CASSQDPSGSEQFF
DNA: TGTGCCAGCAGCCAAGATCCCAGCGGGAGCGAGCAGTTCTTC

V: TRBV12-5
size: many
J: TRBJ2-2
D: TRBD1
CDR3: CASGLTLRTGVNTGELFF
DNA: TGTGCTAGTGGTTTGACGCTTAGGACAGGGGTGAACACCGGGGAGCTGTTTTTT

V: TRBV27
size: -
J: TRBJ2-1
D: TRBD2
CDR3: CASSPGLAGGKQFF
DNA: TGTGCCAGCAGCCCGGGACTAGCGGGAGGGAAGCAGTTCTTC

V: TRBV27
size: -
J: TRBJ1-4
D: -
CDR3: CASRLRGSNEKLFF
DNA: TGTGCCAGCAGACTCCGGGGGAGTAATGAAAAACTGTTTTTT

V: TRBV4-1
size: -
J: TRBJ2-1
D: TRBD2
CDR3: CASSQTSGSMNEQFF
DNA: TGCGCCAGCAGCCAGACTAGCGGGAGTATGAATGAGCAGTTCTTC

V: TRBV21-1
size: -
J: TRBJ2-7
D: -
CDR3: CASSKHEGTGLYEQYF
DNA: TGTGCCAGCAGCAAACATGAAGGGACAGGGTTGTACGAGCAGTACTTC

V: TRBV29-1
size: -
J: TRBJ1-2
D: -
CDR3: CSADEGPGNHGYGYTF
DNA: TGCAGCGCCGATGAAGGCCCAGGCAATCATGGGTATGGCTACACCTTC

V: TRBV6-4
size: few
J: TRBJ2-7
D: TRBD2
CDR3: CASSGGPSGSYEQYF
DNA: TGTGCCAGCAGTGGCGGTCCTAGCGGGAGCTACGAGCAGTACTTC

V: TRBV7-9
size: once
J: TRBJ2-1
D: TRBD1
CDR3: CASSPPTGTNEQFF
DNA: TGTGCCAGCAGCCCCCCGACAGGGACCAATGAGCAGTTCTTC

V: TRBV7-8
size: -
J: TRBJ2-5
D: -
CDR3: CASSLDLRETQYF
DNA: TGTGCCAGCAGCCTTGACTTGCGAGAGACCCAGTACTTC

V: TRBV6-1
size: -
J: TRBJ2-7
D: -
CDR3: CASSEAAGTRLYEQYF
DNA: TGTGCCAGCAGTGAAGCTGCAGGGACTCGCCTTTACGAGCAGTACTTC

V: TRBV27
size: once
J: TRBJ2-6
D: -
CDR3: CASSLSGSSGANVLTF
DNA: TGTGCCAGCAGTTTAAGTGGTAGTTCTGGGGCCAACGTCCTGACTTTC

V: TRBV7-9
size: -
J: TRBJ1-3
D: -
CDR3: CASSFMGQGNTIYF
DNA: TGTGCCAGCAGCTTTATGGGCCAAGGAAACACCATATATTTT

V: TRBV27
size: -
J: TRBJ1-6
D: -
CDR3: CASSLSSSYNSPLHF
DNA: TGTGCCAGCAGTTTATCGAGCTCCTATAATTCACCCCTCCACTTT

V: TRBV11-2
size: few
J: TRBJ1-4
D: -
CDR3: CASSVTPGRGDEKLFF
DNA: TGTGCCAGCAGCGTCACGCCGGGACGGGGGGATGAAAAACTGTTTTTT

V: TRBV7-2
size: -
J: TRBJ2-3
D: TRBD1
CDR3: CASSLVSGGSDTQYF
DNA: TGTGCCAGCAGCTTAGTTTCAGGGGGCTCAGATACGCAGTATTTT

V: TRBV10-3
size: -
J: TRBJ2-1
D: -
CDR3: CAISESRGLGDWDNEQFF
DNA: TGTGCCATCAGTGAGTCGAGGGGACTTGGGGATTGGGACAATGAGCAGTTCTTC

V: TRBV30
size: -
J: TRBJ1-4
D: -
CDR3: CAWGAGSEKLFF
DNA: TGTGCCTGGGGGGCTGGCAGTGAAAAACTGTTTTTT

V: TRBV4-1
size: -
J: TRBJ2-1
D: -
CDR3: CASSPFSTRSVYNEQFF
DNA: TGCGCCAGCAGCCCATTCTCGACTCGGTCAGTATACAATGAGCAGTTCTTC

V: TRBV5-1
size: -
J: TRBJ2-1
D: TRBD2
CDR3: CASSLVLAGGGNEQFF
DNA: TGCGCCAGCAGCTTGGTCTTAGCGGGAGGGGGTAATGAGCAGTTCTTC

V: TRBV6-6
size: -
J: TRBJ1-1
D: -
CDR3: CASRSGHMNTEAFF
DNA: TGTGCCAGCAGGTCAGGACACATGAACACTGAAGCTTTCTTT

V: TRBV5-5
size: -
J: TRBJ2-2
D: TRBD1
CDR3: CASSSGQGANTGELFF
DNA: TGTGCCAGCAGCTCTGGACAGGGGGCGAACACCGGGGAGCTGTTTTTT

V: TRBV7-3
size: -
J: TRBJ2-7
D: -
CDR3: CASSLGGPYEQYF
DNA: TGTGCCAGCAGCTTAGGAGGCCCCTACGAGCAGTACTTC

V: TRBV7-2
size: -
J: TRBJ2-6
D: TRBD1
CDR3: CASSFARQGAFSGANVLTF
DNA: TGTGCCAGCAGCTTCGCAAGACAGGGCGCTTTCTCTGGGGCCAACGTCCTGACTTTC

V: TRBV5-1
size: -
J: TRBJ2-3
D: -
CDR3: CASSLRTGDTDTQYF
DNA: TGCGCCAGCAGCCTACGGACGGGAGACACAGATACGCAGTATTTT

V: TRBV28
size: -
J: TRBJ2-7
D: TRBD2
CDR3: CASYPVRGTSGYEQYF
DNA: TGTGCCAGTTACCCAGTTAGAGGGACTAGCGGTTACGAGCAGTACTTC

V: TRBV5-1
size: -
J: TRBJ2-2
D: TRBD1
CDR3: CASSPGSRDRGRRAGELFF
DNA: TGCGCCAGCAGCCCCGGGTCCCGGGACAGGGGGCGAAGGGCCGGGGAGCTGTTTTTT